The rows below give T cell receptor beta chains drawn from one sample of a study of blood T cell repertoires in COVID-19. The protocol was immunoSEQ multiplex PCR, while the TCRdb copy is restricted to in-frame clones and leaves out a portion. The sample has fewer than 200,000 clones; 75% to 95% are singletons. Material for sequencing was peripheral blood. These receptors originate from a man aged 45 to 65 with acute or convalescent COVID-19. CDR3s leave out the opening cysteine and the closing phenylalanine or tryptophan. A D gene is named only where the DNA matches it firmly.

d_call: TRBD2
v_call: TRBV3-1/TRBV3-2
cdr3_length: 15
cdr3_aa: ASSQDVRLAGGNEQF

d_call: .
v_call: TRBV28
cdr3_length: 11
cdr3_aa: ASSFPGGNTQY

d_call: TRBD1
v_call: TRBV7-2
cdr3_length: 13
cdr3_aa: ASSSAGTVYNEQF

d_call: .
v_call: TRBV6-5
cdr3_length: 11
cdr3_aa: ASRKGTTGELF

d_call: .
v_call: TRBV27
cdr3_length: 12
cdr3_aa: ASSLVALGEKLF

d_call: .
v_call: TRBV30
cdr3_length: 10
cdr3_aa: AWSLDKGEAF

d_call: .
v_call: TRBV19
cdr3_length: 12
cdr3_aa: ASSRRDSGNTIY

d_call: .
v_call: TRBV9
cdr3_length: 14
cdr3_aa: ASSPMDSRLNTEAF

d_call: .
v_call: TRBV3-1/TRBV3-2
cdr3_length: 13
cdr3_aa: ASSQQTLYQETQY

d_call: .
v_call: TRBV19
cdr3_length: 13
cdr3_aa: ASSIRTPGEGEQF

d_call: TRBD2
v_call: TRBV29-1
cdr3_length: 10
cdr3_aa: RAWTSDNEQF

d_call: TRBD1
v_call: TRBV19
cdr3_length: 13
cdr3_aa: ASKGQGILTQPQH

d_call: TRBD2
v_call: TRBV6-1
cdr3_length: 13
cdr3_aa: ASSEGTSGTGELF

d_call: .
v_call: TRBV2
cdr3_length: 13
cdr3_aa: ASSEARGGGNTIY

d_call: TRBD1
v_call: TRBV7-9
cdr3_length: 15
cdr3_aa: ASSPRGQGASNAEAF

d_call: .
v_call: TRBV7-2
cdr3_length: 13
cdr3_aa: ASSQMQGSFYGYT

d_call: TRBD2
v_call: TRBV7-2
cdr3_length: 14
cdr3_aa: ASSLDSSGGYNEQF

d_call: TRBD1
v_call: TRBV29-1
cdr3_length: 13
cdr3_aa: SVKDRVSMNTEAF

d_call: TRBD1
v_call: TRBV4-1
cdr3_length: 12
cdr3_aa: ASRQNRGLETQY

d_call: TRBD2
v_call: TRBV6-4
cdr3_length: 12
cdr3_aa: ASNRGLAKKTQY

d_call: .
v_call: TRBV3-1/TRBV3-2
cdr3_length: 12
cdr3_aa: ASTSRGAGTEAF

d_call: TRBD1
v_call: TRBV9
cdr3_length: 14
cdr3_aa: ASSAYPGQGVNEQF

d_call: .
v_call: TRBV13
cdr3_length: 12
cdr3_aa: ASSLDWSTDTQY

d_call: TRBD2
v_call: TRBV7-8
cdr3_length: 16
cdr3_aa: ASSLRALRTSGSYEQY

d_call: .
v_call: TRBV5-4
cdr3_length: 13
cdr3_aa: ASGPGTKNTGELF

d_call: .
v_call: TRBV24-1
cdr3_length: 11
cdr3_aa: ATAAGLYNEQF

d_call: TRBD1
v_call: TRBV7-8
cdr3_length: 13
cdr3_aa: ASSPGGVFVNEQF

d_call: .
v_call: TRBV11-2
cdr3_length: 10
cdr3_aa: ASSLNGPEAF

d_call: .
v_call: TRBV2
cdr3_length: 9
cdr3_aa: ASRKEGTQY

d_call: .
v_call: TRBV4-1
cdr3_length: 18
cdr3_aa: ASSPYVGAIDSSYNSPLH

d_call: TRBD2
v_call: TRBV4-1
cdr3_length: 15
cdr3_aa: ASSQESQREIYNEQF

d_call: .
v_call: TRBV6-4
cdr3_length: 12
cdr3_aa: ASSVDRTIGELF

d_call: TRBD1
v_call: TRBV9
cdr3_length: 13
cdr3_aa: ASSVAGQSNTEAF

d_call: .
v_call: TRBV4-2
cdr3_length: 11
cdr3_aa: ASSQEEAGAQY

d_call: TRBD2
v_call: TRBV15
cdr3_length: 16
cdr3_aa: ATSRSFAGGRGTGELF

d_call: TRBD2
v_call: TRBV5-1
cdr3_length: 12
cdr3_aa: ASSLGGRYDTQY

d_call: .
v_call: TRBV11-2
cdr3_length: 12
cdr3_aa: ASSVNGINEKLF

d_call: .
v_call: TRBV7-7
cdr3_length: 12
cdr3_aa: ASSLAREVEKLF

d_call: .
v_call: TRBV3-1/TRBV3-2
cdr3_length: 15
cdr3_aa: ASSQRGTGRLNTEAF

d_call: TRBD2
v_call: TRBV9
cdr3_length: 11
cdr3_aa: ASSGTINNEQF

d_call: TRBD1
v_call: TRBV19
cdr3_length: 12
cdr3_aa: ASSTTGVNTEAF

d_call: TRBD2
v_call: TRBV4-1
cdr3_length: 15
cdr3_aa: ASSQAYLAGVYNEQF

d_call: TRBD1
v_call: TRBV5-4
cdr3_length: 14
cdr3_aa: ASSLGTGGSGNTIY

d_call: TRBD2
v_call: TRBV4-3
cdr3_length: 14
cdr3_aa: ASSTSSGGASDTQY

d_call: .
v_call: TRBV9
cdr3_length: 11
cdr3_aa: ASSPDRSYEQY

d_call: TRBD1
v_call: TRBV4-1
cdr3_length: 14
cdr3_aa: ASSQGPHRGGEKLF